These 22 T cell receptor beta chains came from one sample sequenced in a study of Graves' ophthalmopathy and Graves' hyperthyroidism. RNA transcripts were the source from which TCR beta CDR3 regions were amplified. First-round RT-PCR relied on HTBI primers, and a second-round multiplex PCR came next. Via MiXCR, TCRdb re-called the multiplex PCR reads, giving one row per CDR3 protein. Of about 620,000 distinct CDR3 sequences in the sample, 22% were seen once. Sequenced sample: peripheral blood. These receptors were taken from a young woman with stable Graves' hyperthyroidism. Some clones in this sample may be carry-over from other donors' samples.

There are many counts of this clonotype. The chain combines TRBV7-9 with TRBJ2-5; the D gene is possibly TRBD2 (5 bases). This CDR3 contains 16 residues. The V end lost 1 base, the J end lost 4 bases, and 16 bases lay between the germline ends. Germline V gene data show CDR1 as SEHNR and CDR2 as FQNEAQ (reference sequence). CDR3 in DNA: TGTGCCAGCAGCTTAGAAACTCTCCGACGGGGAGAGACCCAGTACTTC. Protein sequence: CASSLETLRRGETQYF.

CDR3 residues: CASSFPGARAFF. CDR3 in DNA: TGTGCCAGCAGTTTCCCAGGAGCGAGAGCTTTCTTT. The chain links TRBV6-2 or TRBV6-3 to TRBJ1-1; D gene uncertain. V shed 4 bases and J shed 10 bases, with 13 bases lying between them. This CDR3 region has 12 residues. The germline CDR1 and CDR2 sequences are MNHEY and SVGEGT.

This chain links TRBV18 with TRBJ2-5; D is possibly TRBD2 (5 bases). Germline V gene data show CDR1 as KGHSH and CDR2 as LQKENI. The CDR3 runs to 15 residues. Trimming removed 2 bases from V and 0 bases from J, with 10 bases in between. The CDR3 is CASSPTLDYQETQYF. For the CDR3, the DNA is TGTGCCAGCTCACCAACCTTGGACTACCAAGAGACCCAGTACTTC.

This clonotype came up many times. The J gene is TRBJ2-7, the V gene TRBV7-2, with TRBD1 identical over 8 bases. V was pared by 1 base and J by 5 bases, with 7 bases of the junction left unmatched. Germline V CDR1 and CDR2: SGHTA, FQGNSA. The CDR3 sequence is 15 residues long. The CDR3 region has the DNA TGTGCCAGCAGCTTAGTCGCTACACAGGGGGACGAGCAGTACTTC. Translating it yields CASSLVATQGDEQYF. Supplemented by reference TRBV7-2 and TRBJ2-7, the full variable domain reads GAGVSQSPSNKVTEKGKDVELRCDPISGHTALYWYRQSLGQGLEFLIYFQGNSAPDKSGLPSDRFSAERTGGSVSTLTIQRTQQEDSAVYLCASSLVATQGDEQYFGPGTRLTVT.

The chain joins TRBV20-1 to TRBJ2-7; D perhaps matches TRBD1 (6 bases). The CDR3 has 18 amino acids. Germline V gene sequence: CDR1 DFQATT, CDR2 SNEGSKA (reference sequence). V lost 3 bases, J lost 0 bases, and 24 bases lay in between. The CDR3 reads CSARRWGLQTYDSYEQYF. In DNA, the CDR3 is TGCAGTGCTAGGCGCTGGGGGCTTCAGACCTATGACTCCTACGAGCAGTACTTC.

At least ten counts were recorded for this clonotype. This chain uses TRBV6-5 with TRBJ1-2; 7 bases match TRBD1. The CDR3 is made up of 14 amino acids. CDR1 is MNHEY and CDR2 is SVGAGI in the germline V gene. Germline trimming cut 4 bases from V and 5 bases from J; bases unmatched to any gene: 7. The CDR3 sequence is CASSFPGGKYGYTF. The CDR3 nucleotides are TGTGCCAGCAGTTTCCCAGGGGGAAAGTATGGCTACACCTTC.

This clonotype was counted only a few times. The chain is built from TRBV12-3 or TRBV12-4 and TRBJ2-5; no clear D. The CDR3 is made up of 13 amino acids. The V gene lost 6 bases and the J gene lost 5 bases, with 13 bases spanning the gap. The CDR3 nucleotides are TGTGCCAGCAGCCCCGCTTCGAGGGAGACCCAGTACTTC. Its translation is CASSPASRETQYF.

There are many counts of this clonotype. This chain joins TRBV29-1 and TRBJ2-5, with unresolved D. This CDR3 is built from 13 residues. Germline values: CDR1 SQVTM, CDR2 ANQGSEA. Trimming stripped 6 bases from V and 4 bases from J, with 15 bases between. As DNA, the CDR3 is TGCAGCGTCGGGCACCGATTCTTAGAGACCCAGTACTTC. The encoded protein is CSVGHRFLETQYF.

This chain links TRBV28 with TRBJ2-7; 9 bases match TRBD2. The CDR3 is 15 residues long. CDR1 is MDHEN, CDR2 SYDVKM, per germline. CDR3 in amino acids: CASKTSASGKSEQCV. For the CDR3, the DNA is TGTGCCAGCAAAACTTCAGCTAGCGGGAAATCCGAGCAGTGCGTC.

This clonotype was counted at least ten times. The V call is TRBV29-1, the J call TRBJ2-7; 7 nucleotides align to TRBD2. The CDR3 runs to 11 residues. With 5 bases clipped from V and 7 bases from J, the junction kept 5 bases outside the gene matches. The germline CDR1 and CDR2 sequences are SQVTM and ANQGSEA. Here the CDR3 DNA reads TGCAGCGTTCTAGCGGCGGCTGAGCAGTACTTC. Residues: CSVLAAAEQYF.

The CDR3 is CASRGYSKGYEQYF. The CDR3 DNA follows: TGTGCCAGCAGGGGCTATTCGAAGGGCTACGAGCAGTACTTC. The chain combines TRBV27 with TRBJ2-7; no clear D. Trimming removed 6 bases at V and 3 bases at J, with 15 bases between. There are 14 residues in the CDR3. Germline CDR1 MNHEY, CDR2 SMNVEV (reference sequence).

This clonotype came up many times. The rearrangement links TRBV28 to TRBJ1-2, with 7 bases lining up with TRBD1. From germline, CDR1 is MDHEN and CDR2 SYDVKM. The CDR3 sequence is 14 residues long. Trimming took 5 bases from V and 7 from J; bases not matched to a gene: 10. CDR3 amino acids: CASSLRDSNAGYTF. The CDR3 DNA is TGTGCCAGCAGTCTAAGGGACAGTAACGCTGGCTACACCTTC.

At least ten counts were recorded for this clonotype. The chain is built from TRBV29-1 and TRBJ1-2; the match to TRBD1 covers 8 bases. V was pared by 1 base and J by 4 bases, with 11 bases of the junction left unmatched. CDR3 length: 16 residues. The germline gives CDR1 SQVTM, CDR2 ANQGSEA. The CDR3 region is CSVEGAGGAKGYGYTF. The CDR3 nucleotides read TGCAGCGTTGAAGGGGCAGGGGGCGCGAAGGGCTATGGCTACACCTTC. The variable domain in full, with the rest retrieved from reference TRBV29-1 and TRBJ1-2, is SAVISQKPSRDICQRGTSLTIQCQVDSQVTMMFWYRQQPGQSLTLIATANQGSEATYESGFVIDKFPISRPNLTFSTLTVSNMSPEDSSIYLCSVEGAGGAKGYGYTFGSGTRLTVV.

This clonotype was found many times. The rearrangement uses TRBV30 and TRBJ2-7, with D tentatively TRBD1 (5 bases). Germline V gene data show CDR1 as GTSNPN and CDR2 as SVGIG (reference sequence). Trimming stripped 0 bases from V and 0 bases from J, with 12 bases between. CDR3 length equals 15 residues. The CDR3 region has the DNA TGTGCCTGGAGTGTACGTGCCAGGGACTCCTACGAGCAGTACTTC. As protein: CAWSVRARDSYEQYF.

Ten or more counts support this clonotype. V and J are TRBV20-1 and TRBJ2-5, with TRBD2 matching 14 bases. With V trimmed by 5 bases and J by 4 bases, 12 bases remained unmatched. The CDR3 runs 17 residues. Germline CDR1 reads DFQATT; CDR2 reads SNEGSKA (reference sequence). CDR3 in amino acids: CSAHPGTSGSVAETQYF. CDR3 nucleotide sequence: TGCAGTGCTCATCCCGGGACTAGCGGGAGTGTAGCAGAGACCCAGTACTTC.

This clonotype was seen ten or more times. The chain couples TRBV20-1 to TRBJ1-5; D perhaps matches TRBD1 (5 bases). CDR3 length: 14 amino acids. Germline CDR1 and CDR2: DFQATT and SNEGSKA (reference sequence). V shed 1 base and J shed 3 bases, with 10 bases lying between them. The CDR3 nucleotides read TGCAGTGCTAGAGGTGGGACCAACAATCAGCCCCAGCATTTT. Protein: CSARGGTNNQPQHF.

The chain combines TRBV19 with TRBJ1-2, with D unclear. The CDR3 is 14 residues long. Germline CDR1 LNHDA, CDR2 SQIVND (reference sequence). V lost 5 bases and J 6 bases, leaving 16 bases between the germline ends. This chain's CDR3 is CASSRTPSYNGYTF. The DNA of the CDR3 is TGTGCCAGTAGTCGGACCCCTTCGTACAATGGCTACACCTTC.

This clonotype was detected many times. The chain is built from TRBV5-1 and TRBJ1-1; 7 positions match TRBD1. Germline CDR1 SGHRS, CDR2 YFSETQ. The CDR3 sequence is 16 residues long. Trimming removed 4 bases from V and 0 bases from J; junction bases left unmatched: 9. CDR3 region: CASSTDRASMNTEAFF. In nucleotides, the CDR3 is TGCGCCAGCAGCACTGACAGGGCTTCCATGAACACTGAAGCTTTCTTT.

The chain's CDR3 is CASSEVSNYGYTF. The CDR3 nucleotides are TGTGCCAGCAGTGAAGTATCCAACTATGGCTACACCTTC. The J gene is TRBJ1-2, the V gene TRBV6-1; D gene ambiguous. Germline V lookup: CDR1 MNHNS, CDR2 SASEGT. Trimming pared 1 base from V and 2 bases from J, leaving 5 bases between. The CDR3 contains 13 residues.

This clonotype was detected only a few times. The chain is built from TRBV6-5 and TRBJ2-7, with a tentative D call TRBD1 (5 bases). V was shortened by 2 bases and J by 2 bases, with 13 bases between the two germline ends. Germline V gene sequence: CDR1 MNHEY, CDR2 SVGAGI. This CDR3 is 15 amino acids long. CDR3 coding DNA: TGTGCCAGCAGTTACGATCCGGACATTACCTACGAGCAGTACTTC. Residues: CASSYDPDITYEQYF.

This clonotype was detected ten times or more. J is TRBJ1-3 and V is TRBV12-3 or TRBV12-4; tentative D call: TRBD1 (5 bases). CDR3 length: 13 residues. The V and J ends lost 6 bases and 0 bases respectively, with 6 bases between them. CDR3 residues: CASRGTSGNTIYF. CDR3 nucleotides: TGTGCCAGCAGGGGGACCTCTGGAAACACCATATATTTT.

Ten or more counts support this clonotype. The genes are TRBV20-1 and TRBJ2-7; no clear D gene. The CDR3 covers 11 residues. CDR1 is DFQATT and CDR2 is SNEGSKA in the germline V gene (reference sequence). V lost 6 bases to trimming and J lost 0 bases, with 6 bases between them. CDR3 coding DNA: TGCAGTGCCTCCATCTCCTACGAGCAGTACTTC. As protein: CSASISYEQYF.